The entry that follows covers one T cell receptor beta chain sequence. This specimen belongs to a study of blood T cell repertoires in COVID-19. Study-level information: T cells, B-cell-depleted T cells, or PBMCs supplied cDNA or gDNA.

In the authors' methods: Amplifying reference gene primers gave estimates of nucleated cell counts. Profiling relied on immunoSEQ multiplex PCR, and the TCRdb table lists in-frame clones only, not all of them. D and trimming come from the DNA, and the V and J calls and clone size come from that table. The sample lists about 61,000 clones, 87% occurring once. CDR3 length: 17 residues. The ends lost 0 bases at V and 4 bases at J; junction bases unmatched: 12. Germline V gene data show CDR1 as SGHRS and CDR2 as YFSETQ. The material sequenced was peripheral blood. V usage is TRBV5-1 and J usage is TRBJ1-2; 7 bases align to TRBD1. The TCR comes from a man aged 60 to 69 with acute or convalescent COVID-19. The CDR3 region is CASSLDGQETRGYGYTF. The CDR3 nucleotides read TGCGCCAGCAGCTTGGACGGACAGGAGACGAGGGGCTATGGCTACACCTTC.